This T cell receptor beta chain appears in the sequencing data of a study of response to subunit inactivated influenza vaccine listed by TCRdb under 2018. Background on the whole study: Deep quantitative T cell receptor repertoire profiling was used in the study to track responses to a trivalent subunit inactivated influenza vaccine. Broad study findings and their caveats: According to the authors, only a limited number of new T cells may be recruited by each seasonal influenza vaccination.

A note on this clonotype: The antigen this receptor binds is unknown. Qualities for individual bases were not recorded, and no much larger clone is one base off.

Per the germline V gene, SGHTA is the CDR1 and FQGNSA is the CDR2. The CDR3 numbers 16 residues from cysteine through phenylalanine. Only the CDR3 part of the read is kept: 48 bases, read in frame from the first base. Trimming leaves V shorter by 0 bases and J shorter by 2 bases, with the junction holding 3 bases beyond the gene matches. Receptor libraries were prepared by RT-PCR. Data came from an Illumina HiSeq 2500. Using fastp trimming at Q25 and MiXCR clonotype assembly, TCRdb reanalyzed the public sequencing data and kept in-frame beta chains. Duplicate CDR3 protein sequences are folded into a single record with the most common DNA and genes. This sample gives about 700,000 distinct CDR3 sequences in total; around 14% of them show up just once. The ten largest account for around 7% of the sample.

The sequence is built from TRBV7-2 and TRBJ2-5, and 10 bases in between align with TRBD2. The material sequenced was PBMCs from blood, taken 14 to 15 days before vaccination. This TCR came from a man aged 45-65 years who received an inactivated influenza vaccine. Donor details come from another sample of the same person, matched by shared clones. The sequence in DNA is TGTGCCAGCAGCTTAGCACTAGCGGGAATGCAAGAGACCCAGTACTTC. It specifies CASSLALAGMQETQYF.